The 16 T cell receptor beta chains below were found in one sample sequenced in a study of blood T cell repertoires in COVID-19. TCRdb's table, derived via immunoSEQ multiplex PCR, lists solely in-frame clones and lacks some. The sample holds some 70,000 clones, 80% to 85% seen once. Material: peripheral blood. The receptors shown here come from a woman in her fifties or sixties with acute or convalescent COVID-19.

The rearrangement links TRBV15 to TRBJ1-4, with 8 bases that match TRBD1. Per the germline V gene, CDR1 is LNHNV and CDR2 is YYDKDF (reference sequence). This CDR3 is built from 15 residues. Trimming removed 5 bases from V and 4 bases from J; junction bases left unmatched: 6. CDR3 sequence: CATSDGTGFNEKLFF. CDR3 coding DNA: TGTGCCACCAGCGATGGGACAGGTTTTAATGAAAAACTGTTTTTT. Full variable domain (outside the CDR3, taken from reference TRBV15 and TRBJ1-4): DAMVIQNPRYQVTQFGKPVTLSCSQTLNHNVMYWYQQKSSQAPKLLFHYYDKDFNNEADTPDNFQSRRPNTSFCFLDIRSPGLGDTAMYLCATSDGTGFNEKLFFGSGTQLSVL.

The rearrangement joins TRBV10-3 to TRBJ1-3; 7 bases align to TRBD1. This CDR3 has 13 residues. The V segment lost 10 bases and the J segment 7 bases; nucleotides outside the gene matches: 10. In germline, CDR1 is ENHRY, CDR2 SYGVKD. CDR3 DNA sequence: TGTGCCACCACCACAGGGGCGCGGAACACCATATATTTT. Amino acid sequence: CATTTGARNTIYF.

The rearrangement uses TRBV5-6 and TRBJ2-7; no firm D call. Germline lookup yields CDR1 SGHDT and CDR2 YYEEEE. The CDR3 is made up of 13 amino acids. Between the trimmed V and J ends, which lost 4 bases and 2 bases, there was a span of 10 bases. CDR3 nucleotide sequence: TGTGCCAGCAGCCGCACAGATACCTACGAGCAGTACTTC. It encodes CASSRTDTYEQYF.

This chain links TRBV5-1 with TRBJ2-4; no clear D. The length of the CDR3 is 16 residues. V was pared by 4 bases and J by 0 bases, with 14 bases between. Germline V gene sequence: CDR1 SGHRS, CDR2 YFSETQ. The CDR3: CASSEAPLGAKNIQYF. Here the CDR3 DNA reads TGCGCCAGCAGCGAGGCACCCCTTGGAGCCAAAAACATTCAGTACTTC.

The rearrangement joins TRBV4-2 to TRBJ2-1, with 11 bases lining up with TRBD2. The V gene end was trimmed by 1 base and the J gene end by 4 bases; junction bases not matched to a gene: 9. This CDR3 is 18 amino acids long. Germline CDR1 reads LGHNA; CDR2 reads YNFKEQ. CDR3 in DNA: TGTGCCAGCAGCCAAGCACTAGCGGGGGATCAGGTTTACAATGAGCAGTTCTTC. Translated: CASSQALAGDQVYNEQFF.

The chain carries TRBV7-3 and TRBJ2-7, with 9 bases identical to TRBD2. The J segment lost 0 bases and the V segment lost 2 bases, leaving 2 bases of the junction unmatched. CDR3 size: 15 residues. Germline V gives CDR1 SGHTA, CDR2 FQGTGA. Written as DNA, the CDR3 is TGTGCCAGCAGCTTAGCGGGGGGGCCCTCCTACGAGCAGTACTTC. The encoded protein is CASSLAGGPSYEQYF. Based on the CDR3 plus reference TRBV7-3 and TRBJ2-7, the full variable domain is GAGVSQTPSNKVTEKGKYVELRCDPISGHTALYWYRQSLGQGPEFLIYFQGTGAADDSGLPNDRFFAVRPEGSVSTLKIQRTERGDSAVYLCASSLAGGPSYEQYFGPGTRLTVT.

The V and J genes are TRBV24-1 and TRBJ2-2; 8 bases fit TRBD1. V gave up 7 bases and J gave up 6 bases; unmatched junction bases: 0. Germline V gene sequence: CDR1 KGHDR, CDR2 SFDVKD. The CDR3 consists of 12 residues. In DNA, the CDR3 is TGTGCCACCAGCAGGGGGCCCGGGGAGCTGTTTTTT. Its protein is CATSRGPGELFF.

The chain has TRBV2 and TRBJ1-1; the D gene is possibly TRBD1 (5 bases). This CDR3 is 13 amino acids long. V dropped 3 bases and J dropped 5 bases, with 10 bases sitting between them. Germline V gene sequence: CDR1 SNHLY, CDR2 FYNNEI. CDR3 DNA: TGTGCCAGCAGTGACTGGCCAGGGACTGAAGCTTTCTTT. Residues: CASSDWPGTEAFF.

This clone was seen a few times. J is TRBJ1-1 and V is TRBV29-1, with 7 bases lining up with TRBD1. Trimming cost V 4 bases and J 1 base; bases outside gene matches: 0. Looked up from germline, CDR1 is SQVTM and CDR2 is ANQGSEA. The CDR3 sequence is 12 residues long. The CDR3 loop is CSVGTGNTEAFF. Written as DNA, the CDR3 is TGCAGCGTTGGGACAGGGAACACTGAAGCTTTCTTT. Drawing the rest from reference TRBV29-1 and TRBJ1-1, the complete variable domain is SAVISQKPSRDICQRGTSLTIQCQVDSQVTMMFWYRQQPGQSLTLIATANQGSEATYESGFVIDKFPISRPNLTFSTLTVSNMSPEDSSIYLCSVGTGNTEAFFGQGTRLTVV.

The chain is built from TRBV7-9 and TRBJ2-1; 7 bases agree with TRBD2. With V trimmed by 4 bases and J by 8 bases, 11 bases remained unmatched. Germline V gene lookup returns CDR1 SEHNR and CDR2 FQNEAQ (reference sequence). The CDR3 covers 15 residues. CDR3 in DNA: TGTGCCAGCAGCTCCCAGCGGGACCCTAGGGATGAGCAGTTCTTC. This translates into CASSSQRDPRDEQFF.

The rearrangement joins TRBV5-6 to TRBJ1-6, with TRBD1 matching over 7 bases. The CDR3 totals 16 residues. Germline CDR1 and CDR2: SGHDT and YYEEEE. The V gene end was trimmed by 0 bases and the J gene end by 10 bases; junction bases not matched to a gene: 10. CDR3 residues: CASSLAGSGGGSPLHF. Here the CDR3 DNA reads TGTGCCAGCAGCTTGGCCGGCTCAGGGGGAGGCTCACCCCTCCACTTT.

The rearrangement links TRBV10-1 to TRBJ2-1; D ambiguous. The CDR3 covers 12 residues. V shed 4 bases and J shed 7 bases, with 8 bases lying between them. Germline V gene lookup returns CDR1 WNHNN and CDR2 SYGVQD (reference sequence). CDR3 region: CASSGLANEQFF. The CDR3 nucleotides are TGCGCCAGCAGTGGACTGGCGAATGAGCAGTTCTTC.

This CDR3 reads CASSVPAGVGTLGTGELFF. The DNA for the CDR3 is TGTGCCAGCAGCGTTCCCGCAGGGGTCGGCACCTTGGGCACCGGGGAGCTGTTTTTT. V and J are TRBV9 and TRBJ2-2, with D possibly matching TRBD1 (6 bases). The V end was cut by 2 bases, the J end by 4 bases, with 24 bases between. This CDR3 is built from 19 residues. Germline lookup yields CDR1 SGDLS and CDR2 YYNGEE.

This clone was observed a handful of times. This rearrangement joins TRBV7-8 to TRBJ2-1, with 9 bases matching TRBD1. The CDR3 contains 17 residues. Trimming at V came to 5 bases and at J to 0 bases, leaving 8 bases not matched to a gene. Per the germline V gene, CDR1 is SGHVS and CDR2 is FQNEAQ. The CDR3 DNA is TGTGCCAGCAGCCCCGGACAGGGGCTAAGCTCCTACAATGAGCAGTTCTTC. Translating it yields CASSPGQGLSSYNEQFF.

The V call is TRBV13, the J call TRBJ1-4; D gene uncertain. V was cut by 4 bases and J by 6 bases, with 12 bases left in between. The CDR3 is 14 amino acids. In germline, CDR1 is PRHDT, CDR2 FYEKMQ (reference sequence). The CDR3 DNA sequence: TGTGCCAGCAGCTCAGGCCTCGCGGATGAAAAACTGTTTTTT. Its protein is CASSSGLADEKLFF.

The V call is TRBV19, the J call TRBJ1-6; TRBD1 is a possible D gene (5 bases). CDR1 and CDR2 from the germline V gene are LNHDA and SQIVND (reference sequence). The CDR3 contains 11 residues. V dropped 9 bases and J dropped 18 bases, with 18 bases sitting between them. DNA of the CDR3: TGTGCCAGCCGAGGGCGGGGACTCCACCACTTT. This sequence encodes CASRGRGLHHF.